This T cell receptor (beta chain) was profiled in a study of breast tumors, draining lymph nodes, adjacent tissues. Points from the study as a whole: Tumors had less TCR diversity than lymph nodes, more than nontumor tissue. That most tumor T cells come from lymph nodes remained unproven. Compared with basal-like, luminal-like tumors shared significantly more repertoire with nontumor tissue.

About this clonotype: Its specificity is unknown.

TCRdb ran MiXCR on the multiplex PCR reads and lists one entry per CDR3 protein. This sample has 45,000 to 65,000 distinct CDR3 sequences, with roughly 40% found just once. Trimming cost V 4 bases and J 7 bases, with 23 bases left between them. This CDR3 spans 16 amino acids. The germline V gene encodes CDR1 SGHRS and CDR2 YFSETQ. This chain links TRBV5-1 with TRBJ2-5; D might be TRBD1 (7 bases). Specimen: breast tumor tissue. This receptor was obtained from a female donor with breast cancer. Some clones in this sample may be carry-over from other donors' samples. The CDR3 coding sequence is TGCGCCAGCAGCCCCGCCGGGACAGTTGAGGGAGGGACCCAGTACTTC. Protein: CASSPAGTVEGGTQYF.